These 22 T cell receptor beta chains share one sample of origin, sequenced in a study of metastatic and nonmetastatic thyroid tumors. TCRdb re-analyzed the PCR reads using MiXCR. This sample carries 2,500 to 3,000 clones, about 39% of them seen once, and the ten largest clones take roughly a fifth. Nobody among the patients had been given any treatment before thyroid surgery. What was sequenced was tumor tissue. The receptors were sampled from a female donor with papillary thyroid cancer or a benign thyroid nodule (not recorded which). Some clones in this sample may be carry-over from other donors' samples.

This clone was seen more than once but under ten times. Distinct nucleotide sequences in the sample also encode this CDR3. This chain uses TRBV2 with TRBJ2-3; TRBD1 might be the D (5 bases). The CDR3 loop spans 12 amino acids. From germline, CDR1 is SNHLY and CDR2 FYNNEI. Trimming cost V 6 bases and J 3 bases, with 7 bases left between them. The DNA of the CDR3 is TGTGCCAGCAGCTCAGGGACAGATACGCAGTATTTT. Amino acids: CASSSGTDTQYF. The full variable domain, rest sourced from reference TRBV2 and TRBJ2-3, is EPEVTQTPSHQVTQMGQEVILRCVPISNHLYFYWYRQILGQKVEFLVSFYNNEISEKSEIFDDQFSVERPDGSNFTLKIRSTKLEDSAMYFCASSSGTDTQYFGPGTRLTVL.

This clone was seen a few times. The CDR3 DNA reads as TGTGCCAGTAGTATGGCCGGCTACTCCTACAATGAGCAGTTCTTC. It specifies CASSMAGYSYNEQFF. The chain couples TRBV19 to TRBJ2-1; D not resolved. This CDR3 has 15 residues. Germline V gene lookup returns CDR1 LNHDA and CDR2 SQIVND (reference sequence). Deletions cut 3 bases from V and 0 bases from J, with 9 bases between.

The CDR3 sequence is CSARLSNQPQHF. CDR3 bases: TGCAGTGCTCGATTGAGCAATCAGCCCCAGCATTTT. This sequence joins TRBV20-1 and TRBJ1-5; D not resolved. Germline values: CDR1 DFQATT, CDR2 SNEGSKA (reference sequence). V lost 5 bases to trimming and J lost 1 base, with 6 bases between them. This CDR3 contains 12 residues.

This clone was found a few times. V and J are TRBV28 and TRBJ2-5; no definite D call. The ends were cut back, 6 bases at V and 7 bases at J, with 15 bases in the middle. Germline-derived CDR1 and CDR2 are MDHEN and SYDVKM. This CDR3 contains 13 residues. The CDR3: CASREGPLGTQYF. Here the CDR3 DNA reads TGTGCCAGCAGGGAAGGACCGCTAGGGACCCAGTACTTC.

The CDR3 bases are TGTGCCAGCAGCTTAGCACAGGGTCCCTACAATGAGCAGTTCTTC. Its translation is CASSLAQGPYNEQFF. The J gene is TRBJ2-1, the V gene TRBV11-1; tentatively, D is TRBD1 (6 bases). V was shortened by 0 bases and J by 2 bases, with 8 bases between the two germline ends. Germline V lookup: CDR1 SGHAT, CDR2 FQDESV (reference sequence). The CDR3 spans 15 residues.

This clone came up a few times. The CDR3 region has the DNA TGTGCCAGCAGTGTAGGGGACGTAGGGTATGGCTACACCTTC. Translating gives CASSVGDVGYGYTF. The gene calls are TRBV27 and TRBJ1-2; possibly TRBD1 for D (5 bases). V was clipped by 5 bases and J by 5 bases, with 15 bases between them. The CDR3 runs 14 residues. The V gene's germline CDR1 is MNHEY and CDR2 SMNVEV (reference sequence).

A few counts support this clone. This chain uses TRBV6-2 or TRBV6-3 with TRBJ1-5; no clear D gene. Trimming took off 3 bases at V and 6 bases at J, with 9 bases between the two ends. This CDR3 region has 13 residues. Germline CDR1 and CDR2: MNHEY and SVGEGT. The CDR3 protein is CASSYTDPQPQHF. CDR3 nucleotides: TGTGCCAGCAGTTATACGGATCCTCAGCCCCAGCATTTT.

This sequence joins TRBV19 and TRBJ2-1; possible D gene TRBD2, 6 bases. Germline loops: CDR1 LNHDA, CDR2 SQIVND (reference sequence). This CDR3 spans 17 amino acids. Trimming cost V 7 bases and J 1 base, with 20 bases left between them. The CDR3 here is CASTTFLGSGSYNEQFF. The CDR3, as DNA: TGTGCCAGTACCACTTTCCTCGGGAGCGGTTCCTACAATGAGCAGTTCTTC. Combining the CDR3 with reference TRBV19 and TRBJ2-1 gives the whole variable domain DGGITQSPKYLFRKEGQNVTLSCEQNLNHDAMYWYRQDPGQGLRLIYYSQIVNDFQKGDIAEGYSVSREKKESFPLTVTSAQKNPTAFYLCASTTFLGSGSYNEQFFGPGTRLTVL.

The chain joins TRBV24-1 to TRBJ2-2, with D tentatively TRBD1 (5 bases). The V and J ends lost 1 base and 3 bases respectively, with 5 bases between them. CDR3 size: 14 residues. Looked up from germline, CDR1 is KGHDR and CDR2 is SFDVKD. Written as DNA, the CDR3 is TGTGCCACCAGTGATTTAGGGGACACCGGGGAGCTGTTTTTT. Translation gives CATSDLGDTGELFF.

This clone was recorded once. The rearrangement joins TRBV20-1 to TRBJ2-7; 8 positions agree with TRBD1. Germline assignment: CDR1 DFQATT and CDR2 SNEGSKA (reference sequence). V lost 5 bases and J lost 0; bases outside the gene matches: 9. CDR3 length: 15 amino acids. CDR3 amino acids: CSAFSQGGNSYEQYF. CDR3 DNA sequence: TGCAGTGCTTTCTCACAGGGGGGAAACTCCTACGAGCAGTACTTC.

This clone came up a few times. The DNA of the CDR3 is TGTGCCAGCAGTGGGGGGGGAGGGAGGTACAATGAGCAGTTCTTC. It yields the protein CASSGGGGRYNEQFF. The chain employs TRBV6-1 and TRBJ2-1, with 7 positions matching TRBD2. V lost 4 bases and J lost 4; bases outside the gene matches: 7. Germline values: CDR1 MNHNS, CDR2 SASEGT. The CDR3 consists of 15 residues.

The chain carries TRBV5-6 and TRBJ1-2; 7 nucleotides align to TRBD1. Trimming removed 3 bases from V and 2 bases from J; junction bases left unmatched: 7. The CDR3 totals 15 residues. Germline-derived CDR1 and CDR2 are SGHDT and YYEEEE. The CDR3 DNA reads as TGTGCCAGCAGCTCGCTTACAGGGGAGAACTATGGCTACACCTTC. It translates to CASSSLTGENYGYTF.

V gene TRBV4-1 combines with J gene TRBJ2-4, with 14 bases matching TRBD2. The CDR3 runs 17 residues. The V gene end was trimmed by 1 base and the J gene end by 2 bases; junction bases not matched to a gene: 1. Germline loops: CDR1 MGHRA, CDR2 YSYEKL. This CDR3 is CASSQGLAGGPKNIQYF. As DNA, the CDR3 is TGCGCCAGCAGCCAAGGACTAGCGGGGGGGCCCAAAAACATTCAGTACTTC.

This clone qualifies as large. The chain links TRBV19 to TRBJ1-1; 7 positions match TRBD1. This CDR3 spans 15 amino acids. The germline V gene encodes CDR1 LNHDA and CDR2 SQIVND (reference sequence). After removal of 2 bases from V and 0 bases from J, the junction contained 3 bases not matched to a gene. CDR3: CASSISDRVNTEAFF. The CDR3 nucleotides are TGTGCCAGTAGTATATCTGACAGGGTGAACACTGAAGCTTTCTTT.

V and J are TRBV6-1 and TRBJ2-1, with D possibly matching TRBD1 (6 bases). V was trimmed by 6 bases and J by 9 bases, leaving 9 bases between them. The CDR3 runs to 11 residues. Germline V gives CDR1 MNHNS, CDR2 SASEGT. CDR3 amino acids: CASRKGVEQFF. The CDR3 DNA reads TGTGCCAGCAGGAAGGGGGTTGAGCAGTTCTTC.

CDR3 loop: CSARGWTSGGDSDTQYF. The DNA of the CDR3 is TGCAGTGCTAGAGGGTGGACTAGCGGGGGGGATTCGGATACGCAGTATTTT. This chain connects TRBV20-1 to TRBJ2-3, with 15 bases lining up with TRBD2. The J segment lost 6 bases and the V segment lost 1 base, leaving 8 bases of the junction unmatched. CDR1 and CDR2 (germline): DFQATT, SNEGSKA (reference sequence). The CDR3 runs 17 residues.

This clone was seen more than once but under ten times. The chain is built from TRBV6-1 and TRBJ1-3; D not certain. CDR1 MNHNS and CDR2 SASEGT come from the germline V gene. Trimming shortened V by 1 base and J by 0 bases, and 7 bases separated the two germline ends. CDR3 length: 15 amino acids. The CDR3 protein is CASSEGPSSGNTIYF. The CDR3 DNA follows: TGTGCCAGCAGTGAAGGGCCCAGCTCTGGAAACACCATATATTTT.

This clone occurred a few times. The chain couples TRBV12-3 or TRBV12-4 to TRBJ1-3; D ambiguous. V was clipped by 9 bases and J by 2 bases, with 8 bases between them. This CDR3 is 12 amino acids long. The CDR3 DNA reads TGTGCCAGTGGGAGGGCTGGAAACACCATATATTTT. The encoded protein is CASGRAGNTIYF.

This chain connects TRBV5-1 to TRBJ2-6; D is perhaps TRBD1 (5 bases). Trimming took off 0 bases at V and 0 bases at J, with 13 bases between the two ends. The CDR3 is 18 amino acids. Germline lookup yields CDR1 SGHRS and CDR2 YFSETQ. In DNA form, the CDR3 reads TGCGCCAGCAGCTTGGAGGGGCAGGGATACTCTGGGGCCAACGTCCTGACTTTC. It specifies CASSLEGQGYSGANVLTF.

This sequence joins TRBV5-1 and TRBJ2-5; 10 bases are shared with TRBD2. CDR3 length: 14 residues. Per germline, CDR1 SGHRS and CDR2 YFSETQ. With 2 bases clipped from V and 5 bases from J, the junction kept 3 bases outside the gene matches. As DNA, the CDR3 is TGCGCCAGCAGCTTTACTAGCGGGACGGAGACCCAGTACTTC. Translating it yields CASSFTSGTETQYF.

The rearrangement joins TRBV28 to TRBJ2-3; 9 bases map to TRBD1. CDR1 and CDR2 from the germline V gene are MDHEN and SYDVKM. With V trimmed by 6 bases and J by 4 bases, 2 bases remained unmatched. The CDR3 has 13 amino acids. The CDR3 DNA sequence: TGTGCCAGCAGACGACAGGGGGCAGATACGCAGTATTTT. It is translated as CASRRQGADTQYF. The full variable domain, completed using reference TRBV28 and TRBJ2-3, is DVKVTQSSRYLVKRTGEKVFLECVQDMDHENMFWYRQDPGLGLRLIYFSYDVKMKEKGDIPEGYSVSREKKERFSLILESASTNQTSMYLCASRRQGADTQYFGPGTRLTVL.

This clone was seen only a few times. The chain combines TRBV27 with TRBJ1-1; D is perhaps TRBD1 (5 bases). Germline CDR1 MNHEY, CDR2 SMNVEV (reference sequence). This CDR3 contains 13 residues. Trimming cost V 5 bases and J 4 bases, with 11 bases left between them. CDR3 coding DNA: TGTGCCAGCAGTCAGGGTTTGGGCACTGAAGCTTTCTTT. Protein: CASSQGLGTEAFF.